Listed here are 24 T cell receptor beta chains from one sample, sequenced in a study of cytomegalovirus exposure and HLA in healthy donors (dated by TCRdb to the late 2010s). The library was built by means of the immunoSEQ multiplex PCR assay. The multiplex PCR relied on a mix of 60 forward primers for TCR Vbeta segments and 13 reverse primers for TCR Jbeta segments. TCRdb's version of the immuneACCESS table is confined to in-frame rearrangements and falls short of the full clone set. An unresolved V gene accounts for under half of the shortfall where checked; the remainder is of unknown origin. The sample table holds some 140,000 clones, of which less than 80% were seen once. 4.2% of the sample is held by the ten biggest clonotypes. The sample was PBMCs. Every receptor here comes from a man in his fifties or sixties in good health and CMV-seropositive.

This clone was counted between two and nine times. The genes are TRBV5-1 and TRBJ1-2; 9 positions agree with TRBD1. In germline, CDR1 is SGHRS, CDR2 YFSETQ. This CDR3 contains 13 residues. V lost 4 bases to trimming and J lost 5 bases; unmatched junction nucleotides: 3. The CDR3 reads CASSPGQGYGYTF. The DNA for the CDR3 is TGCGCCAGCAGCCCGGGACAGGGATATGGCTACACCTTC.

This clone was detected only once. This chain joins TRBV5-1 and TRBJ2-1; 9 bases match TRBD1. CDR1 and CDR2 from the germline V gene are SGHRS and YFSETQ. This CDR3 is built from 15 residues. V lost 4 bases, J lost 7 bases, and 9 bases stayed unmatched. This chain's CDR3 is CASSKSMTGGNEQFF. DNA for the CDR3: TGCGCCAGCAGCAAGAGCATGACAGGGGGGAATGAGCAGTTCTTC.

The chain links TRBV5-6 to TRBJ1-5, with 7 bases fitting TRBD1. Germline V gives CDR1 SGHDT, CDR2 YYEEEE. Trimming removed 5 bases from V and 1 base from J; junction bases left unmatched: 6. This CDR3 has 15 amino acids. The CDR3 coding sequence is TGTGCCAGCAGTTCCGGGACAGAGAGCAATCAGCCCCAGCATTTT. It translates to CASSSGTESNQPQHF.

The V gene is TRBV29-1, the J gene TRBJ2-7; unclear D gene. Germline-derived CDR1 and CDR2 are SQVTM and ANQGSEA. V lost 2 bases, J lost 5 bases, and 13 bases lay in between. CDR3 length: 13 amino acids. The CDR3 sequence: CSVESGFVNEQYF. The DNA for the CDR3 is TGCAGCGTTGAATCCGGGTTCGTTAACGAGCAGTACTTC.

The CDR3 DNA reads as TGTGCCAGCACCCTGGGACAAAACACTGAAGCTTTCTTT. Translated: CASTLGQNTEAFF. The chain couples TRBV2 to TRBJ1-1, with D maybe TRBD1 (6 bases). Trimming left V 7 bases short and J 2 bases short, with 11 bases between. Per germline, CDR1 SNHLY and CDR2 FYNNEI. The CDR3 loop spans 13 amino acids.

The chain's CDR3 is CASSSGGARANSPLHF. The CDR3, as DNA: TGCGCCAGCAGCTCTGGAGGGGCCAGGGCTAATTCACCCCTCCACTTT. The chain couples TRBV5-1 to TRBJ1-6, with D maybe TRBD1 (5 bases). The CDR3 extends over 16 amino acids. Germline CDR1 is SGHRS and CDR2 is YFSETQ. V shed 3 bases and J shed 6 bases, with 16 bases lying between them.

The chain has TRBV19 and TRBJ2-6; TRBD2 might be the D (5 bases). CDR3 length: 18 amino acids. The germline V and J ends were trimmed by 6 bases and 0 bases, with 18 bases remaining between them. Germline V lookup: CDR1 LNHDA, CDR2 SQIVND (reference sequence). CDR3 sequence (DNA): TGTGCCAGTAGCCCCATCTTGGGCGGGCTCTCTGGGGCCAACGTCCTGACTTTC. This encodes CASSPILGGLSGANVLTF.

CDR3 loop: CASSIYTGENTEAFF. CDR3 DNA: TGTGCCAGTAGTATCTATACAGGGGAGAACACTGAAGCTTTCTTT. This chain connects TRBV19 to TRBJ1-1; 7 bases map to TRBD1. Germline CDR1 reads LNHDA; CDR2 reads SQIVND (reference sequence). The trim removed 3 bases at V and 1 base at J, leaving 5 bases unmatched. CDR3 length: 15 residues.

The chain joins TRBV19 to TRBJ1-5, with 7 bases lining up with TRBD1. Germline-derived CDR1 and CDR2 are LNHDA and SQIVND (reference sequence). The CDR3 runs to 14 residues. V was clipped by 4 bases and J by 7 bases; unmatched bases: 7. The CDR3 here is CASSSRQGRQPQHF. As DNA, the CDR3 is TGTGCCAGTAGTAGTCGACAGGGACGGCAGCCCCAGCATTTT.

The chain links TRBV5-1 to TRBJ2-7; 7 bases are shared with TRBD2. V trimming: 0 bases; J trimming: 2 bases; junction bases outside the gene matches: 5. Germline loops: CDR1 SGHRS, CDR2 YFSETQ. This CDR3 comprises 15 residues. This CDR3 is CASSLGGGGTYEQYF. The CDR3 DNA is TGCGCCAGCAGCTTGGGTGGGGGAGGGACCTACGAGCAGTACTTC.

This clone appeared a few times. V gene TRBV19 combines with J gene TRBJ1-4; 10 bases line up with TRBD1. The CDR3 consists of 17 residues. The V gene end was trimmed by 8 bases and the J gene end by 0 bases; junction bases not matched to a gene: 9. Germline CDR1 and CDR2: LNHDA and SQIVND (reference sequence). The CDR3 nucleotides read TGTGCCAGTGGGAGAGGGGACAGGGGACCAACTAATGAAAAACTGTTTTTT. It translates to CASGRGDRGPTNEKLFF.

V usage is TRBV5-5 and J usage is TRBJ2-3; the match to TRBD1 covers 9 bases. The V gene end was trimmed by 4 bases and the J gene end by 4 bases; junction bases not matched to a gene: 10. The CDR3 runs 16 residues. Germline V CDR1 and CDR2: SGHKS, YYEKEE (reference sequence). The CDR3 DNA sequence: TGTGCCAGCAGCAGCCTGACAGGGGGGAAGTCAGATACGCAGTATTTT. Encoded protein: CASSSLTGGKSDTQYF.

The chain carries TRBV11-2 and TRBJ2-5, with 11 bases aligning to TRBD2. Per germline, CDR1 SGHAT and CDR2 FQNNGV. This CDR3 spans 16 amino acids. V shed 4 bases and J 2 bases; nucleotides not matched to a gene: 6. CDR3 DNA: TGTGCCAGCAGCTGGACTAGCGGGTTGCCTCAAGAGACCCAGTACTTC. Protein product: CASSWTSGLPQETQYF.

The chain recombines TRBV5-1 with TRBJ1-2; no clear D. The CDR3 is 14 residues long. Trimming shortened V by 0 bases and J by 5 bases, and 11 bases separated the two germline ends. Germline loops: CDR1 SGHRS, CDR2 YFSETQ. The CDR3: CASSLAEGGYGYTF. The CDR3 coding sequence is TGCGCCAGCAGCTTGGCCGAGGGAGGATATGGCTACACCTTC.

The V gene is TRBV2, the J gene TRBJ2-5; no clear D. The length of the CDR3 is 11 residues. Looked up from germline, CDR1 is SNHLY and CDR2 is FYNNEI. The ends were cut back, 4 bases at V and 5 bases at J, with 5 bases in the middle. The DNA of the CDR3 is TGTGCCAGCAGTGCCCGGGAGACCCAGTACTTC. Protein product: CASSARETQYF.

The V call is TRBV2, the J call TRBJ1-4, with a possible D match to TRBD1 (5 bases). In germline, CDR1 is SNHLY, CDR2 FYNNEI. The CDR3 spans 15 residues. Trimming took 3 bases from V and 3 from J, leaving 11 bases between them. The CDR3, as DNA: TGTGCCAGCAGTGACCCTCGGGGGGCTAATGAAAAACTGTTTTTT. It specifies CASSDPRGANEKLFF.

This clone was seen only a few times. The CDR3 loop reads CASSEYRLQPQHF. The CDR3 nucleotides are TGTGCCAGCAGTGAATATCGCCTACAGCCCCAGCATTTT. The chain recombines TRBV2 with TRBJ1-5, with unresolved D. CDR3 size: 13 residues. V dropped 2 bases and J dropped 7 bases, with 9 bases sitting between them. Germline CDR1 and CDR2: SNHLY and FYNNEI.

V usage is TRBV7-9 and J usage is TRBJ1-1; D is unclear. Germline CDR1 is SEHNR and CDR2 is FQNEAQ (reference sequence). Trimming cost V 1 base and J 3 bases, with 3 bases left between them. This CDR3 spans 12 amino acids. The CDR3 bases are TGTGCCAGCAGCTTAGACTACACTGAAGCTTTCTTT. Its translation is CASSLDYTEAFF.

The chain carries TRBV7-9 and TRBJ2-2; 8 nucleotides match TRBD2. The CDR3 loop spans 15 amino acids. Germline-derived CDR1 and CDR2 are SEHNR and FQNEAQ (reference sequence). Trimming cost V 5 bases and J 6 bases; bases outside gene matches: 8. CDR3 protein: CASSTGLARSGELFF. DNA for the CDR3: TGTGCCAGCAGCACCGGACTAGCTAGGTCCGGGGAGCTGTTTTTT.

This chain joins TRBV6-6 and TRBJ2-3, with D unresolved. Germline V lookup: CDR1 MNHNY, CDR2 SVGAGI (reference sequence). The CDR3 contains 13 residues. Trimming pared 2 bases from V and 5 bases from J, leaving 8 bases between. This chain's CDR3 is CASSYGSVDTQYF. The CDR3 nucleotides are TGTGCCAGCAGTTACGGTTCGGTAGATACGCAGTATTTT.

J is TRBJ1-2 and V is TRBV6-5; maybe TRBD1 (6 bases). Deletions cut 6 bases from V and 5 bases from J, with 19 bases between. Germline V gene sequence: CDR1 MNHEY, CDR2 SVGAGI. This CDR3 region has 15 residues. CDR3 nucleotides: TGTGCCAGCAGCAGGGGTCGGGACAAAGGATATGGCTACACCTTC. It specifies CASSRGRDKGYGYTF.

The rearrangement uses TRBV7-2 and TRBJ2-5; D uncertain. Germline V CDR1 and CDR2: SGHTA, FQGNSA. The CDR3 runs 14 residues. Trimming pared 3 bases from V and 3 bases from J, leaving 11 bases between. CDR3 in amino acids: CASSFSSFKETQYF. CDR3 DNA sequence: TGTGCCAGCAGCTTCTCCAGTTTTAAAGAGACCCAGTACTTC. Complete variable domain (other parts from reference TRBV7-2 and TRBJ2-5): GAGVSQSPSNKVTEKGKDVELRCDPISGHTALYWYRQSLGQGLEFLIYFQGNSAPDKSGLPSDRFSAERTGGSVSTLTIQRTQQEDSAVYLCASSFSSFKETQYFGPGTRLLVL.

The chain is built from TRBV6-5 and TRBJ1-2; 7 bases align to TRBD1. This CDR3 region has 14 residues. Germline V CDR1 and CDR2: MNHEY, SVGAGI. Losses at the gene ends were 6 bases for V and 4 bases for J; bases not matched to a gene: 8. CDR3: CASRQRGGGYGYTF. In nucleotides, the CDR3 is TGTGCCAGCAGACAAAGAGGGGGCGGCTATGGCTACACCTTC.

This clone has a single count. This sequence joins TRBV11-2 and TRBJ1-1; 8 bases line up with TRBD1. The CDR3 contains 16 residues. CDR1 is SGHAT and CDR2 is FQNNGV in the germline V gene. Trimming took 5 bases from V and 1 from J; bases not matched to a gene: 9. The CDR3 here is CASSTGTGRANTEAFF. The CDR3 DNA reads as TGTGCCAGCAGCACCGGGACAGGCCGGGCGAACACTGAAGCTTTCTTT.